The TCR beta chain described here comes from a study of human T cells and chemical hapten exposure. Time point given: pre-sensitization, week 0. Treatment denoted: therapeutic diphenylcyclopropenone sensitization with weekly scalp DPC. CDR1 SQVTM and CDR2 ANQGSEA come from the germline V gene. Trimming removed 6 bases from V and 7 bases from J; junction bases left unmatched: 14. This CDR3 has 14 amino acids. TCRdb re-called the RACE reads with MiXCR, one entry per CDR3 protein. The sample gives approximately 370,000 distinct CDR3 sequences, about 5% of which show up once; around 8.8% is in the top ten.

V and J are TRBV29-1 and TRBJ1-1, with TRBD1 matching over 7 bases. This material consisted of whole blood, taken in connection with sensitization to the hapten diphenylcyclopropenone (DPC). This TCR derives from a woman under 30 with alopecia areata. Some clones in this sample may be carry-over from other donors' samples. CDR3 sequence (DNA): TGCAGCGTCGCAAGACAGGGCCCCACTCTTGAAGCTTTCTTT. It yields the protein CSVARQGPTLEAFF.